The 11 T cell receptor beta chains in this list originate from one sample, sequenced in a study of cytomegalovirus exposure and HLA in healthy donors. PCR used 60 Vbeta primers and 13 Jbeta primers. The table came from immunoSEQ multiplex PCR; TCRdb's copy has only in-frame clones and leaves some out. The sample has some 130,000 clones, 75% to 80% seen once. Sample: PBMCs. Receptors originate from a male donor in good health and CMV-seronegative.

This sequence joins TRBV7-2 and TRBJ2-7; D possibly corresponds to TRBD2 (5 bases). Trimming removed 3 bases at V and 0 bases at J, with 15 bases between. The germline CDR1 and CDR2 sequences are SGHTA and FQGNSA. CDR3 length: 16 amino acids. The DNA of the CDR3 is TGTGCCAGCAGCTTCGATTGGACTCCAGTCTCCTACGAGCAGTACTTC. Amino acid sequence: CASSFDWTPVSYEQYF.

This clone was seen a single time. The CDR3 here is CASSSTSGEYNEQFF. For the CDR3, the DNA is TGTGCCAGCAGCTCAACTAGCGGGGAATACAATGAGCAGTTCTTC. V usage is TRBV7-9 and J usage is TRBJ2-1; TRBD2 matches 10 bases. The V gene's germline CDR1 is SEHNR and CDR2 FQNEAQ (reference sequence). Losses at the gene ends were 4 bases for V and 4 bases for J; bases not matched to a gene: 4. The CDR3 consists of 15 residues.

The rearrangement uses TRBV7-3 and TRBJ1-1, with D possibly TRBD1 on 6 matching bases. Germline CDR1 SGHTA, CDR2 FQGTGA. Trimming took 2 bases from V and 1 from J, leaving 11 bases between them. The CDR3 is 15 residues long. The CDR3 DNA is TGTGCCAGCAGCTTATACGCAGGGGAGAACACTGAAGCTTTCTTT. Translated: CASSLYAGENTEAFF.

In this sample, this clone is medium-sized. The rearrangement links TRBV5-6 to TRBJ2-1, with 10 bases lining up with TRBD2. The CDR3 extends over 15 amino acids. Germline trimming cut 3 bases from V and 4 bases from J; bases unmatched to any gene: 4. Germline assignment: CDR1 SGHDT and CDR2 YYEEEE. The CDR3 sequence is CASSWSGGAYNEQFF. CDR3 nucleotides: TGTGCCAGCAGCTGGAGCGGGGGGGCTTACAATGAGCAGTTCTTC.

The chain carries TRBV19 and TRBJ1-1; the D gene is possibly TRBD1 (6 bases). The V gene lost 1 base and the J gene lost 5 bases, with 11 bases spanning the gap. The CDR3 sequence is 14 residues long. CDR1 and CDR2 from the germline V gene are LNHDA and SQIVND (reference sequence). CDR3 in amino acids: CASSIVEGGTEAFF. CDR3 nucleotides: TGTGCCAGTAGTATAGTCGAGGGGGGGACTGAAGCTTTCTTT.

The V call is TRBV4-3, the J call TRBJ2-7; weak D call: TRBD1 (5 bases). The CDR3 contains 13 residues. V dropped 4 bases and J dropped 3 bases, with 10 bases sitting between them. The germline V gene encodes CDR1 LGHNA and CDR2 YSLEER. The DNA for the CDR3 is TGCGCCAGCAGCCCCAGGGTAGGCTACGAGCAGTACTTC. As protein: CASSPRVGYEQYF.

The chain joins TRBV19 to TRBJ1-5; possible D gene TRBD1, 5 bases. Germline CDR1 LNHDA, CDR2 SQIVND (reference sequence). The CDR3 totals 13 residues. V was cut by 10 bases and J by 6 bases, with 16 bases left in between. The CDR3 region has the DNA TGTGCCACCGCGGTAGGGGCTGGTCAGCCCCAGCATTTT. Translating gives CATAVGAGQPQHF.

This clone turned up a few times. This chain uses TRBV4-1 with TRBJ2-5; 9 bases match TRBD1. This CDR3 is built from 17 residues. With 1 base clipped from V and 2 bases from J, the junction kept 8 bases outside the gene matches. Germline V gene sequence: CDR1 MGHRA, CDR2 YSYEKL. The CDR3 DNA reads TGCGCCAGCAGCCAAGGAAGAACACAGGGGGCACAAGAGACCCAGTACTTC. Its translation is CASSQGRTQGAQETQYF.

The CDR3 sequence is CASSSEGGQEAFF. In DNA form, the CDR3 reads TGTGCCAGCAGCTCCGAGGGGGGGCAGGAAGCTTTCTTT. V usage is TRBV7-9 and J usage is TRBJ1-1, with D possibly being TRBD1 (6 bases). CDR1 is SEHNR and CDR2 is FQNEAQ in the germline V gene (reference sequence). The CDR3 totals 13 residues. V was shortened by 4 bases and J by 8 bases, with 14 bases between the two germline ends.

The V and J genes are TRBV7-3 and TRBJ1-1; the D is unclear. The CDR3 runs 13 residues. From germline, CDR1 is SGHTA and CDR2 FQGTGA. V was clipped by 2 bases and J by 1 base, with 5 bases between them. As DNA, the CDR3 is TGTGCCAGCAGCTTATCGGGGAACACTGAAGCTTTCTTT. This sequence encodes CASSLSGNTEAFF.

This clone showed up just a few times. DNA for the CDR3: TGTGCCAGCAGTTTATCCGACAGCCACCAAGAGACCCAGTACTTC. Encoded protein: CASSLSDSHQETQYF. The chain combines TRBV27 with TRBJ2-5; the D gene is possibly TRBD1 (5 bases). CDR3 size: 15 residues. The V end was cut by 0 bases, the J end by 0 bases, with 8 bases between. Germline CDR1 is MNHEY and CDR2 is SMNVEV (reference sequence).